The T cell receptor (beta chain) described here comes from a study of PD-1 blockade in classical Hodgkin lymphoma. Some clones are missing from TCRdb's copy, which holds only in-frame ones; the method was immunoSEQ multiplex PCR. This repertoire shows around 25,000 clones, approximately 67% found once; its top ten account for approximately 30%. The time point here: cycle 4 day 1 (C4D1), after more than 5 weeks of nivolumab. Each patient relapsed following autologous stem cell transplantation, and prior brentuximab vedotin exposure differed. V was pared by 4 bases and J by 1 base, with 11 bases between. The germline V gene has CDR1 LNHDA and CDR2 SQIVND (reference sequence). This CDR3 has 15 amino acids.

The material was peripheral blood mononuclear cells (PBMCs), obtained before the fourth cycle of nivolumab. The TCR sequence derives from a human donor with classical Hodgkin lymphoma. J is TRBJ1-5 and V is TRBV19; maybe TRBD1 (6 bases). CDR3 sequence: CASSTGQLSNQPQHF. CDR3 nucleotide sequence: TGTGCCAGTAGTACCGGACAGCTCAGCAATCAGCCCCAGCATTTT.